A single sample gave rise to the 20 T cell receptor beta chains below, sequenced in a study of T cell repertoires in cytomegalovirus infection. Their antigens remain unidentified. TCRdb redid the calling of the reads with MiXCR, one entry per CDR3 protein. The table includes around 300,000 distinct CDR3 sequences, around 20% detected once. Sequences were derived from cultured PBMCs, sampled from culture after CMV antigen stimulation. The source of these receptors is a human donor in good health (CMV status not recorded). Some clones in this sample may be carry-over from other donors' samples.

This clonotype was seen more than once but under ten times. CDR3 DNA: TGCGCCAGCAGCCCCCTAGGCATCAGGGTAGAGTTCTTC. Its protein is CASSPLGIRVEFF. The chain has TRBV4-1 and TRBJ2-1, with D perhaps matching TRBD1 (5 bases). This CDR3 has 13 amino acids. The V end was cut by 4 bases, the J end by 14 bases, with 18 bases between. Germline V gene sequence: CDR1 MGHRA, CDR2 YSYEKL.

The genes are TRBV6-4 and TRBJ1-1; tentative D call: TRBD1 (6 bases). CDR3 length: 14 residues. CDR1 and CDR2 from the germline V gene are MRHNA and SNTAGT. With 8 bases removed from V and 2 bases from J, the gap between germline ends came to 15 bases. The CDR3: CASRAGDTNTEAFF. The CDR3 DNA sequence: TGTGCCAGCCGAGCAGGGGATACAAACACTGAAGCTTTCTTT.

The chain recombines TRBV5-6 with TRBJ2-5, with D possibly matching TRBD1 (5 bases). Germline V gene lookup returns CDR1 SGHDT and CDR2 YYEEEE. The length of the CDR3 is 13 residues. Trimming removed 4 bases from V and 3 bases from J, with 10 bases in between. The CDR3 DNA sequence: TGTGCCAGCAGCCGACAGTCCAAAGAGACCCAGTACTTC. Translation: CASSRQSKETQYF.

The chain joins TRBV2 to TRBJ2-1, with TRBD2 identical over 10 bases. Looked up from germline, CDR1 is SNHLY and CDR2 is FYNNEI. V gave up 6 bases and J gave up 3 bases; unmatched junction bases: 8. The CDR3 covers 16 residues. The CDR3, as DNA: TGTGCCAGCAGGAACCCTTCTAGCGGGGGCTACAATGAGCAGTTCTTC. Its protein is CASRNPSSGGYNEQFF. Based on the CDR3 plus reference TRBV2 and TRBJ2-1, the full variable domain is EPEVTQTPSHQVTQMGQEVILRCVPISNHLYFYWYRQILGQKVEFLVSFYNNEISEKSEIFDDQFSVERPDGSNFTLKIRSTKLEDSAMYFCASRNPSSGGYNEQFFGPGTRLTVL.

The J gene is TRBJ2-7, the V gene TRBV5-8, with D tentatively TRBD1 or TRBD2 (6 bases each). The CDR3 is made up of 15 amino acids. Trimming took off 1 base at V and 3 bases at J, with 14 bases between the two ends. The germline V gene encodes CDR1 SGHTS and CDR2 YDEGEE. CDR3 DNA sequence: TGTGCCAGCAGCTTGAGGTTCGGGGGCCACTACGAGCAGTACTTC. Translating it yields CASSLRFGGHYEQYF.

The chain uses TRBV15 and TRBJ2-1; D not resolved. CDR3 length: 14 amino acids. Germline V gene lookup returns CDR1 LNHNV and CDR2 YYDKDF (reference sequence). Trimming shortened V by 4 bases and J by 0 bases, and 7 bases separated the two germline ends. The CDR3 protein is CATSTRPSYNEQFF. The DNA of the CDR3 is TGTGCCACCAGCACCCGTCCCTCCTACAATGAGCAGTTCTTC.

The CDR3 DNA reads as TGTGCCAGCAGGCCAGGACAGAGGGTCGGCTACACCTTC. Amino acids: CASRPGQRVGYTF. The rearrangement uses TRBV27 and TRBJ1-2; D is perhaps TRBD1 (6 bases). Germline values: CDR1 MNHEY, CDR2 SMNVEV (reference sequence). The CDR3 runs 13 residues. Trimming took off 6 bases at V and 8 bases at J, with 16 bases between the two ends.

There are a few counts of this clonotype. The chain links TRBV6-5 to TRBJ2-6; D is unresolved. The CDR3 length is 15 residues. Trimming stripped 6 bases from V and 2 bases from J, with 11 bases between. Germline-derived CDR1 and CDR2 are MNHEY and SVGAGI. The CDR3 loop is CASSYLRAGANVLTF. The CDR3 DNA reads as TGTGCCAGCAGCTATCTGAGAGCTGGGGCCAACGTCCTGACTTTC.

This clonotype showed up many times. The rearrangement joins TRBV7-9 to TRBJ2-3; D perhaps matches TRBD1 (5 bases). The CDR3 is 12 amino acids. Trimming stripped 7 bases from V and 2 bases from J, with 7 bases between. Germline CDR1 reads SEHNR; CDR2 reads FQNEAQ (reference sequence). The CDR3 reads CASKTVTDTQYF. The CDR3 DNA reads TGTGCCAGCAAGACAGTCACAGATACGCAGTATTTT.

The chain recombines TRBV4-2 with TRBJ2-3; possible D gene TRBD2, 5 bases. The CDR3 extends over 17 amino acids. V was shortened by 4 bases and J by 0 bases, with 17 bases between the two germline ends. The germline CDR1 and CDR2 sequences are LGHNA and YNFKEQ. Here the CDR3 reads CASSPSAREHSTDTQYF. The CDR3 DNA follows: TGTGCCAGCAGCCCCAGCGCTCGGGAACATAGCACAGATACGCAGTATTTT.

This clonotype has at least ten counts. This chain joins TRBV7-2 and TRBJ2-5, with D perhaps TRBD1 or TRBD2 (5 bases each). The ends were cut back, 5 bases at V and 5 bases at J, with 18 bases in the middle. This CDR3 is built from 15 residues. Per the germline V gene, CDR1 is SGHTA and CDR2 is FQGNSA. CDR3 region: CASSPLGTVGETQYF. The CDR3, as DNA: TGTGCCAGCAGCCCCCTCGGGACGGTGGGGGAGACCCAGTACTTC.

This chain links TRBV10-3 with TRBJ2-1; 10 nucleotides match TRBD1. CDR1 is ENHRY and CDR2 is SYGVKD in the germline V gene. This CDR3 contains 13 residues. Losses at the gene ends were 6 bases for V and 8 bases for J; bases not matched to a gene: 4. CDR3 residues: CAISGDRGDEQFF. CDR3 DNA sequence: TGTGCCATCAGCGGGGACAGGGGCGATGAGCAGTTCTTC.

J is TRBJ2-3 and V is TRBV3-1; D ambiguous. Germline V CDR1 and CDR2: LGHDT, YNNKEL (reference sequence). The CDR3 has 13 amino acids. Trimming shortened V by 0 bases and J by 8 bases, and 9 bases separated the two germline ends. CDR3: CASSQDAVFTQYF. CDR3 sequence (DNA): TGTGCCAGCAGCCAAGACGCTGTGTTTACGCAGTATTTT.

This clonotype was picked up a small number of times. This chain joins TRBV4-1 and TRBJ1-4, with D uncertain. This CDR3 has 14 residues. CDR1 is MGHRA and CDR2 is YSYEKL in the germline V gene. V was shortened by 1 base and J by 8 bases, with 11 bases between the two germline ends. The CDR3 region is CASSQVVPDEKLFF. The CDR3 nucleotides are TGCGCCAGCAGCCAAGTGGTCCCGGACGAAAAACTGTTTTTT.

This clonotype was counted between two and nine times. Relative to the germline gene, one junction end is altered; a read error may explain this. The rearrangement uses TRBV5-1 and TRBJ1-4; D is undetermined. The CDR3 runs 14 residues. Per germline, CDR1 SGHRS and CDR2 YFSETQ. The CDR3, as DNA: TGCGCCAGCAGGTTGGGCGAGTCTAATGAAAAACTGTTTTTT. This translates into CASRLGESNEKLFF.

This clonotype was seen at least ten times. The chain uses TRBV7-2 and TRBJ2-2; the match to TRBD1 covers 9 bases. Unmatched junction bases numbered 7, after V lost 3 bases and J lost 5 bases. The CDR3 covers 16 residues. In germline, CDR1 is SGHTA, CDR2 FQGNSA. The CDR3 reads CASSFQGTGLTGELFF. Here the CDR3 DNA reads TGTGCCAGCAGCTTCCAGGGGACAGGGCTGACCGGGGAGCTGTTTTTT.

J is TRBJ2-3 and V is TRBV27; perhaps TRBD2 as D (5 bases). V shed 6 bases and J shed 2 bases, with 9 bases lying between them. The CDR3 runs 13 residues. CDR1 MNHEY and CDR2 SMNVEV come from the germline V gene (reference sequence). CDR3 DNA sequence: TGTGCCAGCAGGAGGGAGTTCACAGATACGCAGTATTTT. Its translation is CASRREFTDTQYF.

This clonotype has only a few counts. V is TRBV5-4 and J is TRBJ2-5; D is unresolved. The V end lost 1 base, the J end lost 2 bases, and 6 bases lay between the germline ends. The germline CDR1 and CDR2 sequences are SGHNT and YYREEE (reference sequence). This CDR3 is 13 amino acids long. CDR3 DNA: TGTGCCAGCAGCTTGACGACTCAAGAGACCCAGTACTTC. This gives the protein CASSLTTQETQYF.

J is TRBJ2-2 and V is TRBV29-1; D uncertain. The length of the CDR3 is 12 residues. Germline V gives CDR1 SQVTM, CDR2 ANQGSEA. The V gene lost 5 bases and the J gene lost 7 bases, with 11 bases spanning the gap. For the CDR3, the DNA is TGCAGCGTTAGCACTGGAAACGGGGAGCTGTTTTTT. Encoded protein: CSVSTGNGELFF.

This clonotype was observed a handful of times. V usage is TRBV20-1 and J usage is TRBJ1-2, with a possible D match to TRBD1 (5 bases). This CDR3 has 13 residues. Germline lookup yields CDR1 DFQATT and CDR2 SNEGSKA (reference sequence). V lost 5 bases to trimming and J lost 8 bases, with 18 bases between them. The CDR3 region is CSAGGGEVEGYTF. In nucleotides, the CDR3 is TGCAGTGCTGGCGGAGGGGAAGTAGAAGGCTACACCTTC.